One and the same sample provided the 25 T cell receptor beta chains below, sequenced in a study of blood T cell repertoires in COVID-19. Clones were sequenced by immunoSEQ multiplex PCR, and TCRdb holds only the in-frame ones, with some missing. The profile covers tens of thousands of clones, with over 70% appearing a single time and 20% to 30% taken by the ten largest. Material: peripheral blood. The source of these receptors is an elderly man with active or convalescent COVID-19.

The CDR3 nucleotides read TGTGCCAGTAGTGTAAGCGCGGGACGGAACTCTGGAAACACCATATATTTT. Translated: CASSVSAGRNSGNTIYF. The V and J genes are TRBV19 and TRBJ1-3, with a possible D match to TRBD1 (5 bases). Germline CDR1 and CDR2: LNHDA and SQIVND (reference sequence). Trimming pared 5 bases from V and 0 bases from J, leaving 17 bases between. This CDR3 comprises 17 residues.

This clone appeared a single time. The chain couples TRBV18 to TRBJ2-3; TRBD2 matches at 9 bases. The ends lost 2 bases at V and 2 bases at J; junction bases unmatched: 5. Germline values: CDR1 KGHSH, CDR2 LQKENI. This CDR3 region has 16 residues. CDR3 protein: CASSPSLAGNTDTQYF. The CDR3 nucleotides are TGTGCCAGCTCACCAAGCCTAGCGGGGAACACAGATACGCAGTATTTT.

There are a few counts of this clone. The V gene is TRBV7-8, the J gene TRBJ1-4, with a tentative D call TRBD1 (6 bases). The germline V and J ends were trimmed by 5 bases and 3 bases, with 13 bases remaining between them. CDR1 is SGHVS and CDR2 is FQNEAQ in the germline V gene. The CDR3 runs to 15 residues. The CDR3 loop is CASSPRGGANEKLFF. Written as DNA, the CDR3 is TGTGCCAGCAGCCCCCGAGGGGGGGCTAATGAAAAACTGTTTTTT.

The chain couples TRBV6-6 to TRBJ1-1; D ambiguous. Germline V gene lookup returns CDR1 MNHNY and CDR2 SVGAGI (reference sequence). The CDR3 is made up of 14 amino acids. Trimming stripped 0 bases from V and 6 bases from J, with 11 bases between. The CDR3 bases are TGTGCCAGCAGTTACTCTAACTTGCGGGCTGAAGCTTTCTTT. The encoded protein is CASSYSNLRAEAFF.

The sample holds many counts of this clone. The chain is built from TRBV5-6 and TRBJ1-1; D possibly corresponds to TRBD1 (5 bases). Germline CDR1 is SGHDT and CDR2 is YYEEEE. The V end was cut by 2 bases, the J end by 8 bases, with 10 bases between. The CDR3 spans 12 residues. CDR3 loop: CASSFGGAEAFF. The CDR3 DNA is TGTGCCAGCAGCTTTGGAGGGGCGGAAGCTTTCTTT.

V usage is TRBV6-5 and J usage is TRBJ1-2, with no clear D. With 3 bases removed from V and 4 bases from J, the gap between germline ends came to 9 bases. Germline V gene lookup returns CDR1 MNHEY and CDR2 SVGAGI. The CDR3 has 13 residues. Here the CDR3 reads CASSYNSGYGYTF. CDR3 sequence (DNA): TGTGCCAGCAGTTATAACAGTGGCTATGGCTACACCTTC.

The rearrangement links TRBV19 to TRBJ1-5; no clear D gene. Germline V gene data show CDR1 as LNHDA and CDR2 as SQIVND (reference sequence). V was cut by 1 base and J by 4 bases, with 11 bases left in between. There are 15 residues in the CDR3. The CDR3 DNA reads TGTGCCAGTAGTATAGGCGGGTCGACGAATCAGCCCCAGCATTTT. This codes for CASSIGGSTNQPQHF.

The V gene is TRBV19, the J gene TRBJ1-2; D gene ambiguous. V shed 5 bases and J shed 4 bases, with 14 bases lying between them. This CDR3 contains 14 residues. Germline V CDR1 and CDR2: LNHDA, SQIVND (reference sequence). In nucleotides, the CDR3 is TGTGCCAGTAGTTCTGCGCCGGGGATCTATGGCTACACCTTC. This translates into CASSSAPGIYGYTF.

This rearrangement joins TRBV25-1 to TRBJ1-2; D perhaps matches TRBD1 (5 bases). The germline CDR1 and CDR2 sequences are MGHDK and SYGVNS. This CDR3 spans 13 amino acids. The V end was cut by 6 bases, the J end by 5 bases, with 13 bases between. In nucleotides, the CDR3 is TGTGCCAGCAGCCTACAGGCAGCTTATGGCTACACCTTC. Its translation is CASSLQAAYGYTF.

This chain joins TRBV18 and TRBJ1-2; D gene uncertain. Trimming took off 3 bases at V and 0 bases at J, with 11 bases between the two ends. The V gene's germline CDR1 is KGHSH and CDR2 LQKENI. CDR3 size: 15 residues. The CDR3 bases are TGTGCCAGCTCACCCCCGTCCCAGGCTAACTATGGCTACACCTTC. As protein: CASSPPSQANYGYTF.

This chain uses TRBV9 with TRBJ2-7; D might be TRBD1 (6 bases). The V gene's germline CDR1 is SGDLS and CDR2 YYNGEE. The CDR3 loop spans 15 amino acids. The V and J ends lost 0 bases and 7 bases respectively, with 17 bases between them. CDR3 protein: CASSVGGGAPNEQYF. The CDR3, as DNA: TGTGCCAGCAGCGTAGGAGGGGGAGCCCCTAATGAGCAGTACTTC.

This rearrangement joins TRBV5-6 to TRBJ1-2; D ambiguous. V was trimmed by 0 bases and J by 3 bases, leaving 12 bases between them. Germline V gene data show CDR1 as SGHDT and CDR2 as YYEEEE. This CDR3 contains 15 residues. DNA of the CDR3: TGTGCCAGCAGCTTGGCCGGGCAGGACTACTATGGCTACACCTTC. It encodes CASSLAGQDYYGYTF.

The chain is built from TRBV4-1 and TRBJ2-5; the match to TRBD2 covers 10 bases. CDR3 length equals 15 residues. Trimming took 1 base from V and 7 from J; bases not matched to a gene: 6. Germline V gene lookup returns CDR1 MGHRA and CDR2 YSYEKL. The CDR3 bases are TGCGCCAGCAGCCAAGGTCTAGCGGGGGCCGGGACCCAGTACTTC. This sequence encodes CASSQGLAGAGTQYF.

As for this clone: Its ends do not fully match the called genes, so a read error is possible. The rearrangement joins TRBV11-2 to TRBJ1-1; TRBD1 might be the D (6 bases). CDR3 length equals 16 residues. Germline lookup yields CDR1 SGHAT and CDR2 FQNNGV. CDR3 sequence: CASSAPGQTMNTETFF. The CDR3 DNA reads TGTGCCAGCAGCGCACCAGGACAGACCATGAACACTGAAACTTTCTTT. The full variable domain, in which reference TRBV11-2 and TRBJ1-1 provide the parts outside the CDR3, is EAGVAQSPRYKIIEKRQSVAFWCNPISGHATLYWYQQILGQGPKLLIQFQNNGVVDDSQLPKDRFSAERLKGVDSTLKIQPAKLEDSAVYLCASSAPGQTMNTETFFGQGTRLTVV.

The chain is built from TRBV12-3 or TRBV12-4 and TRBJ1-6, with D possibly being TRBD1 (6 bases). This CDR3 has 13 amino acids. The ends were cut back, 6 bases at V and 11 bases at J, with 14 bases in the middle. The CDR3 sequence: CASSNRGATPLHF. In DNA, the CDR3 is TGTGCCAGCAGCAACCGGGGGGCTACACCCCTCCACTTT.

The chain joins TRBV29-1 to TRBJ1-2; the D gene is possibly TRBD1 (5 bases). CDR3 length equals 12 residues. V was trimmed by 6 bases and J by 1 base, leaving 9 bases between them. CDR1 and CDR2 (germline): SQVTM, ANQGSEA. As DNA, the CDR3 is TGCAGCGTCGGACACAATAACTATGGCTACACCTTC. Translating gives CSVGHNNYGYTF.

The DNA of the CDR3 is TGTGCCAGTAGTATAGGAACTGGGACAGCACTTAAAGGAGGCTACACCTTC. This encodes CASSIGTGTALKGGYTF. The chain uses TRBV19 and TRBJ1-2, with 7 bases aligning to TRBD1. The CDR3 has 17 residues. From germline, CDR1 is LNHDA and CDR2 SQIVND (reference sequence). Trimming cost V 1 base and J 8 bases; bases outside gene matches: 16. Supplemented by reference TRBV19 and TRBJ1-2, the full variable domain reads DGGITQSPKYLFRKEGQNVTLSCEQNLNHDAMYWYRQDPGQGLRLIYYSQIVNDFQKGDIAEGYSVSREKKESFPLTVTSAQKNPTAFYLCASSIGTGTALKGGYTFGSGTRLTVV.

V and J are TRBV10-3 and TRBJ1-5; D is perhaps TRBD1 (5 bases). Germline V CDR1 and CDR2: ENHRY, SYGVKD. This CDR3 has 19 amino acids. V gave up 0 bases and J gave up 0 bases, with 18 bases separating them. The CDR3 region is CAISESPFDRLNSNQPQHF. The CDR3 DNA sequence: TGTGCCATCAGTGAGTCCCCCTTTGACAGACTCAATAGCAATCAGCCCCAGCATTTT.

This clone is termed medium-sized (0.01 to 0.1%). The CDR3 spells CASSVGTGGTGELFF. The CDR3 nucleotides are TGTGCCAGCAGTGTCGGGACAGGGGGAACCGGGGAGCTGTTTTTT. The chain carries TRBV6-4 and TRBJ2-2, with 11 bases lining up with TRBD1. V dropped 4 bases and J dropped 5; count of bases not matched to a gene: 3. This CDR3 is built from 15 residues. The V gene's germline CDR1 is MRHNA and CDR2 SNTAGT.

This chain uses TRBV19 with TRBJ2-2; no clear D. Per germline, CDR1 LNHDA and CDR2 SQIVND (reference sequence). V lost 3 bases, J lost 2 bases, and 4 bases lay in between. CDR3 length: 13 residues. This chain's CDR3 is CASSMGNTGELFF. CDR3 nucleotides: TGTGCCAGTAGTATGGGCAACACCGGGGAGCTGTTTTTT.

The rearrangement uses TRBV28 and TRBJ1-2, with D possibly TRBD1 on 6 matching bases. The CDR3 runs 16 residues. Germline CDR1 MDHEN, CDR2 SYDVKM. With 0 bases removed from V and 2 bases from J, the gap between germline ends came to 13 bases. CDR3 protein: CASSLWGADRNYGYTF. The CDR3 DNA reads TGTGCCAGCAGTTTATGGGGGGCGGACAGAAACTATGGCTACACCTTC.

About this clone: A read error may produce the germline difference seen at one junction end. The chain employs TRBV9 and TRBJ2-7, with 8 bases that match TRBD1. CDR3 length equals 11 residues. CDR1 and CDR2 (germline): SGDLS, YYNGEE. CDR3: CASSGSGQVLF. CDR3 coding DNA: TGTGCCAGCAGCGGATCGGGACAGGTCCTCTTC.

The rearrangement links TRBV7-8 to TRBJ1-2; perhaps TRBD1 as D (5 bases). The CDR3 spans 15 residues. Per the germline V gene, CDR1 is SGHVS and CDR2 is FQNEAQ. Between the trimmed V and J ends, which lost 0 bases and 4 bases, there was a span of 12 bases. The CDR3: CASSLALGGGYGYTF. The CDR3 DNA sequence: TGTGCCAGCAGCTTAGCACTGGGGGGAGGCTATGGCTACACCTTC. The variable domain in full, completed from reference TRBV7-8 and TRBJ1-2, reads GAGVSQSPRYKVAKRGQDVALRCDPISGHVSLFWYQQALGQGPEFLTYFQNEAQLDKSGLPSDRFFAERPEGSVSTLKIQRTQQEDSAVYLCASSLALGGGYGYTFGSGTRLTVV.

This clone was observed once. J is TRBJ1-4 and V is TRBV5-1; D is possibly TRBD1 (5 bases). CDR3 length: 16 amino acids. Germline assignment: CDR1 SGHRS and CDR2 YFSETQ. Trimming left V 1 base short and J 3 bases short, with 13 bases between. The CDR3: CASSLSSGPPNEKLFF. CDR3 in DNA: TGCGCCAGCAGCTTGTCCTCAGGGCCCCCTAATGAAAAACTGTTTTTT.

V gene TRBV7-2 combines with J gene TRBJ1-2; D is unclear. CDR1 SGHTA and CDR2 FQGNSA come from the germline V gene. With 2 bases removed from V and 3 bases from J, the gap between germline ends came to 10 bases. The CDR3 length is 14 residues. In nucleotides, the CDR3 is TGTGCCAGCAGCTTATTTTCAGGCGACTATGGCTACACCTTC. It yields the protein CASSLFSGDYGYTF.